This record concerns one T cell receptor beta chain sequence. This entry comes from a study of cytomegalovirus exposure and HLA in healthy donors. Germline lookup yields CDR1 ENHRY and CDR2 SYGVKD. The CDR3 length is 13 residues. Trimming removed 6 bases from V and 7 bases from J, with 15 bases in between. PCR primers comprised 60 Vbeta and 13 Jbeta primers. The repertoire was sequenced with immunoSEQ multiplex PCR; TCRdb's copy has only in-frame clones and lacks some. Of 150,000 to 200,000 clones in the sample, roughly 78% are singletons; the top ten hold roughly 0.76%. The sequence derives from a woman aged 40 to 50 in good health and CMV-seronegative. This chain uses TRBV10-3 with TRBJ1-2; D unresolved. The sample comprised PBMCs. The CDR3 spells CAIRNGARRGYTF. The CDR3 region has the DNA TGTGCCATCAGGAACGGAGCCCGACGTGGCTACACCTTC.